This passage covers 30 T cell receptor beta chains from one sample sequenced in a study of a mutant IDH1 vaccine in newly diagnosed glioma. Specified time point: week 35, safety follow-up. Doses consisted of 300 ug of mutant IDH1 20-mer peptide each, paired with topical imiquimod. Their antigen targets remain unknown. Sequenced by immunoSEQ multiplex PCR; TCRdb stores in-frame clones only, minus some. The sample holds tens of thousands of clones, roughly 71% seen once. This specimen consisted of PBMCs, obtained from a glioma patient whose treatment included an IDH1 peptide vaccine. These TCRs come from a man aged 45-65 years with glioma.

The V call is TRBV7-2, the J call TRBJ2-5; TRBD1 might be the D (6 bases). V was cut by 7 bases and J by 4 bases, with 16 bases left in between. Looked up from germline, CDR1 is SGHTA and CDR2 is FQGNSA. The CDR3 consists of 14 residues. The chain's CDR3 is CASTPPQGGETQYF. CDR3 DNA: TGTGCCAGCACTCCACCACAGGGCGGAGAGACCCAGTACTTC.

This rearrangement joins TRBV4-2 to TRBJ2-1; no firm D call. Trimming shortened V by 0 bases and J by 6 bases, and 9 bases separated the two germline ends. The CDR3 length is 14 residues. From germline, CDR1 is LGHNA and CDR2 YNFKEQ. CDR3 loop: CASSQDDGSNEQFF. CDR3 bases: TGTGCCAGCAGCCAAGATGACGGAAGCAATGAGCAGTTCTTC.

The rearrangement links TRBV7-8 to TRBJ2-5; D uncertain. The CDR3 is 17 amino acids. In germline, CDR1 is SGHVS, CDR2 FQNEAQ. V was cut by 0 bases and J by 1 base, with 15 bases left in between. Here the CDR3 reads CASSLALSWDSQETQYF. As DNA, the CDR3 is TGTGCCAGCAGCTTAGCGCTAAGTTGGGATAGCCAAGAGACCCAGTACTTC.

V gene TRBV27 combines with J gene TRBJ1-2, with no clear D. This CDR3 has 15 residues. Germline CDR1 and CDR2: MNHEY and SMNVEV (reference sequence). The V gene lost 5 bases and the J gene lost 4 bases, with 17 bases spanning the gap. The CDR3 spells CASSPREGHPYGYTF. The CDR3 region has the DNA TGTGCCAGCAGTCCTCGGGAAGGGCACCCCTATGGCTACACCTTC.

This clone came up a few times. Here the CDR3 reads CASSLSGGAGEQYF. The CDR3 nucleotides read TGTGCCAGCAGCTTAAGCGGGGGGGCCGGCGAGCAGTACTTC. This chain connects TRBV7-2 to TRBJ2-7; 10 nucleotides agree with TRBD2. Looked up from germline, CDR1 is SGHTA and CDR2 is FQGNSA. With 2 bases clipped from V and 6 bases from J, the junction kept 4 bases outside the gene matches. The CDR3 length is 14 residues.

V gene TRBV4-2 combines with J gene TRBJ2-3; 9 nucleotides align to TRBD2. Germline values: CDR1 LGHNA, CDR2 YNFKEQ. V shed 3 bases and J 2 bases; nucleotides not matched to a gene: 3. The CDR3 runs 15 residues. The CDR3 is CASSQSSGNTDTQYF. For the CDR3, the DNA is TGTGCCAGCAGCCAGTCTAGCGGGAACACAGATACGCAGTATTTT.

This clone was seen only once. This chain uses TRBV27 with TRBJ2-5; 9 bases align to TRBD1. In germline, CDR1 is MNHEY, CDR2 SMNVEV (reference sequence). This CDR3 has 13 amino acids. V was clipped by 6 bases and J by 4 bases; unmatched bases: 3. CDR3 DNA sequence: TGTGCCAGCAGGCTACAGGGGGCAGAGACCCAGTACTTC. Its protein is CASRLQGAETQYF.

The chain links TRBV5-4 to TRBJ2-3; 13 bases agree with TRBD2. Germline CDR1 and CDR2: SGHNT and YYREEE (reference sequence). V dropped 3 bases and J dropped 0; count of bases not matched to a gene: 4. The CDR3 has 17 amino acids. The CDR3 loop is CASSSGLAGLSTDTQYF. The CDR3 region has the DNA TGTGCCAGCAGCTCGGGACTAGCGGGGCTAAGCACAGATACGCAGTATTTT.

This clone was recorded a few times. V and J are TRBV13 and TRBJ2-7, with TRBD1 identical over 8 bases. Trimming at V came to 3 bases and at J to 2 bases, leaving 3 bases not matched to a gene. CDR1 and CDR2 (germline): PRHDT, FYEKMQ (reference sequence). There are 14 residues in the CDR3. CDR3 nucleotides: TGTGCCAGCAGCTTTCCGGGACAGGCCTACGAGCAGTACTTC. Amino acids: CASSFPGQAYEQYF. Using reference TRBV13 and TRBJ2-7 for the parts outside the CDR3, the full variable domain is AAGVIQSPRHLIKEKRETATLKCYPIPRHDTVYWYQQGPGQDPQFLISFYEKMQSDKGSIPDRFSAQQFSDYHSELNMSSLELGDSALYFCASSFPGQAYEQYFGPGTRLTVT.

The chain has TRBV4-3 and TRBJ1-1, with D possibly being TRBD1 (5 bases). CDR1 and CDR2 (germline): LGHNA, YSLEER. The CDR3 spans 12 residues. V shed 6 bases and J shed 1 base, with 6 bases lying between them. CDR3 DNA: TGCGCCAGCAGGGGGCAGAACACTGAAGCTTTCTTT. Encoded protein: CASRGQNTEAFF.

The chain joins TRBV18 to TRBJ1-2; D remains ambiguous. V lost 3 bases and J lost 10, with 18 bases in between. The CDR3 runs 14 residues. CDR1 and CDR2 from the germline V gene are KGHSH and LQKENI. The CDR3 here is CASSPPGVVEDYTF. The CDR3 region has the DNA TGTGCCAGCTCACCCCCTGGTGTTGTGGAAGACTACACCTTC.

CDR3 amino acids: CASSLSPPGTQETQYF. The CDR3 nucleotides read TGTGCCAGCAGCTTATCCCCACCGGGGACGCAAGAGACCCAGTACTTC. The rearrangement uses TRBV7-9 and TRBJ2-5, with D perhaps TRBD1 or TRBD2 (5 bases each). CDR1 is SEHNR and CDR2 is FQNEAQ in the germline V gene (reference sequence). The CDR3 runs to 16 residues. V lost 2 bases, J lost 2 bases, and 15 bases lay in between.

In this sample, this clone turned up once. V is TRBV29-1 and J is TRBJ2-5; D unclear. V was clipped by 4 bases and J by 2 bases, with 5 bases between them. Germline CDR1 is SQVTM and CDR2 is ANQGSEA. CDR3 length equals 11 residues. The CDR3 DNA is TGCAGCGTTGTACCGCAAGAGACCCAGTACTTC. Translation gives CSVVPQETQYF.

The CDR3 DNA follows: TGCGCCAGCAGCCAAGCAGGGTTCGAGCAGTACTTC. It codes for CASSQAGFEQYF. This chain connects TRBV4-1 to TRBJ2-7, with a tentative D call TRBD1 (5 bases). Germline V gives CDR1 MGHRA, CDR2 YSYEKL. Trimming shortened V by 1 base and J by 6 bases, and 7 bases separated the two germline ends. The CDR3 consists of 12 residues.

The genes are TRBV4-1 and TRBJ2-1, with 8 bases that match TRBD1. CDR3 length equals 13 residues. V shed 1 base, J shed 12 bases, and the junction held 5 bases outside the gene matches. Germline loops: CDR1 MGHRA, CDR2 YSYEKL. Here the CDR3 DNA reads TGCGCCAGCAGCCAAGCTTTAGGGACAGGGCAGTTCTTC. Translated, it gives CASSQALGTGQFF.

The genes are TRBV30 and TRBJ1-2; weak D call: TRBD1 (5 bases). V lost 5 bases to trimming and J lost 7 bases, with 14 bases between them. CDR1 and CDR2 from the germline V gene are GTSNPN and SVGIG (reference sequence). This CDR3 has 12 residues. CDR3 sequence reads: CAWAPGAGGYTF. CDR3 in DNA: TGTGCCTGGGCGCCCGGGGCGGGTGGCTACACCTTC.

This sequence joins TRBV6-1 and TRBJ2-3; D is tentatively TRBD1 or TRBD2 (6 bases each). This CDR3 contains 15 residues. CDR1 and CDR2 from the germline V gene are MNHNS and SASEGT. V shed 1 base and J shed 4 bases, with 12 bases lying between them. The CDR3 reads CASSEVGGLADTQYF. Here the CDR3 DNA reads TGTGCCAGCAGTGAAGTTGGGGGGCTCGCAGATACGCAGTATTTT.

This sequence joins TRBV18 and TRBJ1-1; D unclear. Germline V gene sequence: CDR1 KGHSH, CDR2 LQKENI. The CDR3 has 13 amino acids. The ends were cut back, 3 bases at V and 1 base at J, with 6 bases in the middle. Here the CDR3 DNA reads TGTGCCAGCTCACCGGGGAGGAACACTGAAGCTTTCTTT. As protein: CASSPGRNTEAFF.

This chain links TRBV27 with TRBJ1-1; D gene ambiguous. V lost 5 bases and J lost 6, with 13 bases in between. Germline CDR1 MNHEY, CDR2 SMNVEV (reference sequence). CDR3 length: 13 amino acids. The CDR3 loop reads CASSPTQWSEAFF. CDR3 nucleotide sequence: TGTGCCAGCAGTCCAACACAGTGGTCTGAAGCTTTCTTT.

The chain carries TRBV15 and TRBJ1-3, with 7 nucleotides matching TRBD1. The V segment lost 0 bases and the J segment 2 bases; nucleotides outside the gene matches: 1. CDR3 length: 15 residues. Germline assignment: CDR1 LNHNV and CDR2 YYDKDF (reference sequence). The DNA of the CDR3 is TGTGCCACCAGCAGAGAAGGGGGCCCTGGAAACACCATATATTTT. Amino acids: CATSREGGPGNTIYF.

This chain connects TRBV30 to TRBJ2-1; D is unclear. Per the germline V gene, CDR1 is GTSNPN and CDR2 is SVGIG (reference sequence). CDR3 length: 13 amino acids. V lost 0 bases to trimming and J lost 6 bases, with 9 bases between them. In DNA form, the CDR3 reads TGTGCCTGGAGTGTCGGTAGCAGCAATGAGCAGTTCTTC. Translated: CAWSVGSSNEQFF.

The chain carries TRBV7-3 and TRBJ2-6; D is ambiguous. The CDR3 runs 15 residues. V dropped 6 bases and J dropped 0 bases, with 9 bases sitting between them. Germline assignment: CDR1 SGHTA and CDR2 FQGTGA. CDR3: CASSPGSSGANVLTF. CDR3 nucleotide sequence: TGTGCCAGCAGTCCCGGTAGCTCTGGGGCCAACGTCCTGACTTTC.

V and J are TRBV6-6 and TRBJ1-4; D perhaps matches TRBD1 (5 bases). Per the germline V gene, CDR1 is MNHNY and CDR2 is SVGAGI (reference sequence). This CDR3 is built from 16 residues. V was cut by 0 bases and J by 3 bases, with 11 bases left in between. Written as DNA, the CDR3 is TGTGCCAGCAGTTACTCGGCTTCGGGGGCTAATGAAAAACTGTTTTTT. Protein sequence: CASSYSASGANEKLFF.

The chain is built from TRBV5-1 and TRBJ2-7, with D perhaps matching TRBD1 (6 bases). The V gene's germline CDR1 is SGHRS and CDR2 YFSETQ. The CDR3 has 14 amino acids. Trimming stripped 0 bases from V and 2 bases from J, with 9 bases between. The DNA of the CDR3 is TGCGCCAGCAGCTTGGGACAGGCCGCCTACGAGCAGTACTTC. This translates into CASSLGQAAYEQYF.

The chain uses TRBV9 and TRBJ2-7; 7 positions match TRBD1. With 0 bases clipped from V and 3 bases from J, the junction kept 3 bases outside the gene matches. This CDR3 is 14 amino acids long. Germline V gene data show CDR1 as SGDLS and CDR2 as YYNGEE. In DNA form, the CDR3 reads TGTGCCAGCAGCGTAGGAGGGGGCGGCTACGAGCAGTACTTC. Its translation is CASSVGGGGYEQYF.

The rearrangement uses TRBV20-1 and TRBJ2-5; D is possibly TRBD2 (6 bases). Germline V gene data show CDR1 as DFQATT and CDR2 as SNEGSKA (reference sequence). The V gene lost 6 bases and the J gene lost 5 bases, with 10 bases spanning the gap. This CDR3 has 11 amino acids. CDR3 protein: CSAYAGETQYF. CDR3 nucleotides: TGCAGTGCGTATGCGGGGGAGACCCAGTACTTC.

The gene calls are TRBV5-1 and TRBJ2-7; 9 bases are shared with TRBD2. CDR3 size: 14 residues. The germline V gene encodes CDR1 SGHRS and CDR2 YFSETQ. Trimming at V came to 2 bases and at J to 4 bases, leaving 4 bases not matched to a gene. Here the CDR3 reads CASSFAGGPYEQYF. CDR3 nucleotides: TGCGCCAGCAGCTTTGCGGGGGGGCCTTACGAGCAGTACTTC.

The chain uses TRBV7-2 and TRBJ1-1, with 7 bases lining up with TRBD1. CDR1 SGHTA and CDR2 FQGNSA come from the germline V gene. Germline trimming cut 1 base from V and 0 bases from J; bases unmatched to any gene: 2. CDR3 length: 15 residues. The DNA for the CDR3 is TGTGCCAGCAGCTTAGTTACAGGGGTGAACACTGAAGCTTTCTTT. Amino acids: CASSLVTGVNTEAFF.

The V gene is TRBV6-6, the J gene TRBJ1-5; 7 bases are a match to TRBD1. J was trimmed by 1 base and V by 6 bases; bases with no gene match: 3. The CDR3 totals 14 residues. The germline gives CDR1 MNHNY, CDR2 SVGAGI (reference sequence). The CDR3 coding sequence is TGTGCCAGCAGGGAGGGGGCAAGCAATCAGCCCCAGCATTTT. Amino acid sequence: CASREGASNQPQHF.

CDR3 residues: CAWSGTGGGADTQYF. Written as DNA, the CDR3 is TGTGCCTGGAGTGGAACGGGGGGAGGGGCAGATACGCAGTATTTT. The rearrangement joins TRBV30 to TRBJ2-3; TRBD2 matches at 7 bases. CDR1 and CDR2 (germline): GTSNPN, SVGIG (reference sequence). The CDR3 is 15 amino acids. V trimming: 1 base; J trimming: 4 bases; junction bases outside the gene matches: 8.